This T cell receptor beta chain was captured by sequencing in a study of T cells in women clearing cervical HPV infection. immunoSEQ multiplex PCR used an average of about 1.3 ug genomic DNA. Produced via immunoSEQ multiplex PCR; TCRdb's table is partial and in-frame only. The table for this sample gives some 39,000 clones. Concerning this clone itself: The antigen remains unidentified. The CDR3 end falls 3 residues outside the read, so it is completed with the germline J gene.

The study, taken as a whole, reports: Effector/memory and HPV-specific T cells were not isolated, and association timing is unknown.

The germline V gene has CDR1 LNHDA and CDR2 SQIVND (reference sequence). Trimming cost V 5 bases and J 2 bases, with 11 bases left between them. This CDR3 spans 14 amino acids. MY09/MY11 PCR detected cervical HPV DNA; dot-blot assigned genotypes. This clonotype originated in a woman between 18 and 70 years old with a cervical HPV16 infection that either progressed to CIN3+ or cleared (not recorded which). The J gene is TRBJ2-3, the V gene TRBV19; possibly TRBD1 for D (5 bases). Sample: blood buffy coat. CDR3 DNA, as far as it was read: TGTGCCAGTAGTCGCCCAGGGAACACAGATACG. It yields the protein CASSRPGNTDT. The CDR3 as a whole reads CASSRPGNTDTQYF.